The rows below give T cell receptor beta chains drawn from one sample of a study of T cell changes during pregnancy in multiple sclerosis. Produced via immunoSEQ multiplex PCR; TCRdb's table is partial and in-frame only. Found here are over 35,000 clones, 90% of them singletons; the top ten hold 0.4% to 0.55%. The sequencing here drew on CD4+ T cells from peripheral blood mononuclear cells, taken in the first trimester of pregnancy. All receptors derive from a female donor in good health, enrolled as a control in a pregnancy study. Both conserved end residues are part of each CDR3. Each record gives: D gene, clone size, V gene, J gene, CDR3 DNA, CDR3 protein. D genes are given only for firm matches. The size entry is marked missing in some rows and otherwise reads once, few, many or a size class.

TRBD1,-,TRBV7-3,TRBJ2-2,TGTGCCAGCAGACCAGGGGGCTCGGGGACCGGGGAGCTGTTTTTT,CASRPGGSGTGELFF
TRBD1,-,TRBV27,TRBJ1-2,TGTGCCAGCAGTTTTAACAGGGGAATAGGATACTATGGCTACACCTTC,CASSFNRGIGYYGYTF
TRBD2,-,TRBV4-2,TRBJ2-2,TGTGCCAGCAGCCAGGGGACTAGCGGAGACACCGGGGAGCTGTTTTTT,CASSQGTSGDTGELFF
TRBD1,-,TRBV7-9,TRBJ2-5,TGTGCCAGCAGCCCGCGCGGGACAGGCACGGAGACCCAGTACTTC,CASSPRGTGTETQYF
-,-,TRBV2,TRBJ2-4,TGTGCCAGCAGTGAATGGGGCGGGGCAGCCAAAAACATTCAGTACTTC,CASSEWGGAAKNIQYF
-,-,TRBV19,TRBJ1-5,TGTGCCAGTAGTATCGGGGGGGGGCCCCAGCATTTT,CASSIGGGPQHF
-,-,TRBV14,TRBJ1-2,TGTGCCAGCAGCCAAGATACATTAATAGGACTCTATGGCTACACCTTC,CASSQDTLIGLYGYTF
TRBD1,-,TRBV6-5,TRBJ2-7,TGTGCCACCCGGACAGGCAAGACCTACGAGCAGTACTTC,CATRTGKTYEQYF
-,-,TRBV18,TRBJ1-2,TGTGCCAGCTCACCGTGGAGGGGCTCTCACTATGGCTACACCTTC,CASSPWRGSHYGYTF
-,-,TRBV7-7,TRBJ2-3,TGTGCTAGCAGCCTACAGCGCACAGATACGCAGTATTTT,CASSLQRTDTQYF
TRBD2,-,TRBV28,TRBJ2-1,TGTGCCAGCAGTTTAAGCGTTAGCGGGGGCAATGAGCAGTTCTTC,CASSLSVSGGNEQFF
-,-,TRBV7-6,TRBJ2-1,TGTGCCAGCAGCCCCGGGAATTGGTGGGAGTTCTTC,CASSPGNWWEFF
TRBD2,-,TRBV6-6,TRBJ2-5,TGTGCCAGCAGTTCCCTGGGGCGGGGGGGTGAGACCCAGTACTTC,CASSSLGRGGETQYF
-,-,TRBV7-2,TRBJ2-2,TGTGCCAGCAGCCATACCGTGACACCCGGGGAGCTGTTTTTT,CASSHTVTPGELFF
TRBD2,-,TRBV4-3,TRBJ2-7,TGCGCCAGCAGCCAAGATCCGGCGGGGGGGCGGTACGAGCAGTACTTC,CASSQDPAGGRYEQYF
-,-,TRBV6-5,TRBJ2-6,TGTGCCAGCAGTTACTCGCTCTACTCTGGGGCCAACGTCCTGACTTTC,CASSYSLYSGANVLTF
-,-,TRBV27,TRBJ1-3,TGTGCCAGCAGTTTTGGTGGGAGACCGACTCCAGGAAACACCATATATTTT,CASSFGGRPTPGNTIYF
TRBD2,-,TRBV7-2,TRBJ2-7,TGTGCCAGCAGCTTATTAGCGGGACAACCAACTCCCTACGAGCAGTACTTC,CASSLLAGQPTPYEQYF
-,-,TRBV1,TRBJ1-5,TGCACCAGCAAGGAGGGCCATAGCAATCAGCCCCAGCATTTT,CTSKEGHSNQPQHF
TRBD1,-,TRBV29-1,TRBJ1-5,TGCAGCGCAGTGACAGGGCCCGAGAGGCCCCAGCATTTT,CSAVTGPERPQHF
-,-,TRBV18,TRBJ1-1,TGTGCCAGCTCCTTAGATGAGAACACTGAAGCTTTCTTT,CASSLDENTEAFF
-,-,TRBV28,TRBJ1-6,TGTGCCAGCAATACAGCCGTTTCACCCCTCCACTTT,CASNTAVSPLHF
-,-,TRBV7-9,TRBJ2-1,TGTGCCAGCAGCTGGACGATGACAGCAGGTGAGCAGTTCTTC,CASSWTMTAGEQFF
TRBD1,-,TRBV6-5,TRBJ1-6,TGTGCCAGCAGTACCCCAGGGGGATCACCCCTCCACTTT,CASSTPGGSPLHF
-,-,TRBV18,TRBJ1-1,TGTGCCAGCTCGGAACTACAGGGCACTGAAGCTTTCTTT,CASSELQGTEAFF
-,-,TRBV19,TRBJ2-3,TGTGCCAGTAGTATTTCCAGGCTACTAGCCTCGACCACAGATACGCAGTATTTT,CASSISRLLASTTDTQYF
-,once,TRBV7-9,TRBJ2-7,TGTGCCAGCAGCCGGCGGGACAGTCAAAAGTACTTC,CASSRRDSQKYF
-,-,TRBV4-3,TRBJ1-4,TGCGCCAGCAGCCAAATCGACAAAGCTAATGAAAAACTGTTTTTT,CASSQIDKANEKLFF
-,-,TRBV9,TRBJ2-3,TGTGCCAGCAGTCTGACAGTGGGTGGTCTAGCGACAGATACGCAGTATTTT,CASSLTVGGLATDTQYF
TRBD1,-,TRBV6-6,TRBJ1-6,TGTGCCAGCAGCCTAAAGGGGGCAAGGGGAAATTCACCCCTCCACTTT,CASSLKGARGNSPLHF
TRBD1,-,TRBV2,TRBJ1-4,TGTGCCAGCAGAACCGGGACAGGGGGCGCTTGGGAAAAACTGTTTTTT,CASRTGTGGAWEKLFF
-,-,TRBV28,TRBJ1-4,TGTGCCAGCAAACTAACTAATGAAAAACTGTTTTTT,CASKLTNEKLFF
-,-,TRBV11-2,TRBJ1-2,TGTGCCAGCAGCTTAGGGCCAGGATCTAACTATGGCTACACCTTC,CASSLGPGSNYGYTF
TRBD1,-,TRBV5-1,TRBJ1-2,TGCGCCAGCAGCCCCGCCCCGGGACAGAGGAGTGAGGACTATGGCTACACCTTC,CASSPAPGQRSEDYGYTF
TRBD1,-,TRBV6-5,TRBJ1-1,TGTGCCAGCACCCGTTCGAGACAGGGAACTGAAGCTTTCTTT,CASTRSRQGTEAFF
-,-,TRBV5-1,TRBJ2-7,TGCGCCAGCAGCTTGGCCGTAGGGACAGAGCAGTACTTC,CASSLAVGTEQYF
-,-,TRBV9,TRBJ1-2,TGTGCCAGCAGCGTAGCAGGGGCTAACTATGGCTACACCTTC,CASSVAGANYGYTF
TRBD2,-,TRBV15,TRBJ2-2,TGTGCCACCAGCAGAGATGGACTAGCGGGGGGGACCGGGGAGCTGTTTTTT,CATSRDGLAGGTGELFF
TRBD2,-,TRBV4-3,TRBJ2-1,TGCGCCAGCAGCCAGGCGACTAGCGGGGGGGCAAGGGAGCAGTTCTTC,CASSQATSGGAREQFF
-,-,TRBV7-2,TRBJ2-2,TGTGCCAGCAGCCCACAGGGAATTAACACCGGGGAGCTGTTTTTT,CASSPQGINTGELFF
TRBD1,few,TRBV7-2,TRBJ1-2,TGTGCCAGCAGCCCAACAGGGGGTGGCTATGGCTACACCTTC,CASSPTGGGYGYTF
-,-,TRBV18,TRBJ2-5,TGTGCCAGCTCAGAAGCAGGGCTCAACGGAGAGACCCAGTACTTC,CASSEAGLNGETQYF
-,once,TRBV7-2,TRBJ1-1,TGTGCCAGCAGCTTAGGGTCGACAGTCACTGAAGCTTTCTTT,CASSLGSTVTEAFF
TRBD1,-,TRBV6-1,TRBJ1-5,TGTGCCAGCAGTATAGACAGGGGCAGCAATCAGCCCCAGCATTTT,CASSIDRGSNQPQHF
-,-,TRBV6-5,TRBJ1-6,TGTGCCAGCAGTTACTCGAGTTACTCACCCCTCCACTTT,CASSYSSYSPLHF
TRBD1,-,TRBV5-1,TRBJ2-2,TGCGCCAGCAGAGCGGAGCAGGGGGCCGTCGGGGAGCTGTTTTTT,CASRAEQGAVGELFF
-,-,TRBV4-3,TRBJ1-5,TGCGCCAGCAGCCAAGGGGGGGACAGCAATCAGCCCCAGCATTTT,CASSQGGDSNQPQHF
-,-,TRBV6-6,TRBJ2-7,TGTGCCAGCAGTTATAGAGGGGGTTACGAGCAGTACTTC,CASSYRGGYEQYF
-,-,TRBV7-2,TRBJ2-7,TGTGCCAGCAGCCCCACTACCTACGAGCAGTACTTC,CASSPTTYEQYF
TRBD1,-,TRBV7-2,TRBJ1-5,TGTGCCAGCGGTCAGGGGGTTAGTCAGCCCCAGCATTTT,CASGQGVSQPQHF
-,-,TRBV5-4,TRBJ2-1,TGTGCCAGCTATACGTTGGGCAGGGGCTTCTACAATGAGCAGTTCTTC,CASYTLGRGFYNEQFF
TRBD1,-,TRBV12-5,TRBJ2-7,TGTGCTCGACAGACAGGGCCCTACGAGCAGTACTTC,CARQTGPYEQYF